This TCR beta chain was obtained from a study of siplizumab effects on memory and regulatory T cells. Study-wide results and limits: The suppressive capacity of proliferating Tregs from siplizumab cultures remained unconfirmed.

About this clone itself: Its antigen is as yet unknown.

Only in-frame clones appear in the TCRdb table, and some are missing; sequencing was by immunoSEQ multiplex PCR. The sample has approximately 52,000 clones, around 97% seen once. The source is a human donor in good health. Sequencing input: naive CD4+ T cells sorted from blood.

CDR3 loop: CASSSRTTESYEQYF. In DNA form, the CDR3 reads TGCGCCAGCAGCTCCCGGACGACAGAATCCTACGAGCAGTACTTC. The chain uses TRBV5-1 and TRBJ2-7; possible D gene TRBD1, 5 bases. The germline CDR1 and CDR2 sequences are SGHRS and YFSETQ. This CDR3 comprises 15 residues. Trimming cost V 3 bases and J 1 base, with 14 bases left between them.